These T cell receptor beta chains were read from a single sample in a study of T cell responses to AZD1222 COVID-19 vaccine. The table came from immunoSEQ multiplex PCR; TCRdb's copy has only in-frame clones and leaves some out. The table lists tens of thousands of clones, just over 85% of them singletons. Sequenced here: peripheral blood, sampled 28 days after the second AZD1222 dose. The receptor source for this set is an adult who received the AZD1222 COVID-19 vaccine. The CDR3 runs from the conserved cysteine through the conserved F or W. A D gene is named only where the DNA matches it firmly. Only some rows state a clone size, as once, few, many or a class for expanded clones.

TRBJ2-1 once TRBV19 TRBD1 TGTGCCAGTAGTACTCGGACAGGGGGGAATGAGCAGTTCTTC CASSTRTGGNEQFF
TRBJ1-5 - TRBV5-1 - TGCGCCAGCAGCTCGGAGGGTGGCCAGCCCCAGCATTTT CASSSEGGQPQHF
TRBJ2-7 - TRBV9 TRBD2 TGTGCCAGCAGCGTAGAGTACGGGACTAGCGGGACCTACGAGCAGTACTTC CASSVEYGTSGTYEQYF
TRBJ1-5 - TRBV6-2/TRBV6-3 TRBD1 TGTGCCAGCAGTTATCCCGGGACAGGGACCCTTAATCAGCCCCAGCATTTT CASSYPGTGTLNQPQHF
TRBJ2-1 - TRBV3-1/TRBV3-2 TRBD2 TGTGCCAGCAGCCAAGAGGGGGAAGCCAGCGGGAGATTGAATGAGCAGTTCTTC CASSQEGEASGRLNEQFF
TRBJ2-7 - TRBV7-9 TRBD1 TGTGCCAGCACTCCCACCGGGACAGGGGCCCGGGAGCAGTACTTC CASTPTGTGAREQYF
TRBJ2-2 - TRBV10-3 TRBD2 TGTGCCATCAGTGAGTCAAGGGCTAGCGGGTCGAGCACCGGGGAGCTGTTTTTT CAISESRASGSSTGELFF
TRBJ1-1 - TRBV9 - TGTGCCAGCAGCGTAGCGAGTAGGCCCGGGAGATTGAACACTGAAGCTTTCTTT CASSVASRPGRLNTEAFF
TRBJ2-1 - TRBV7-8 - TGTGCCAGCAGCTTAATGAGCCACAATGAGCAGTTCTTC CASSLMSHNEQFF
TRBJ1-2 few TRBV6-2/TRBV6-3 - TGTGCCAGCAGCCAGACCGGCTATGGCTACACCTTC CASSQTGYGYTF
TRBJ2-7 - TRBV15 - TGTGCCACCAGCAGAGAGGGGCAGTCCTACGAGCAGTACTTC CATSREGQSYEQYF
TRBJ2-2 - TRBV5-1 - TGCGCCAGCTTGCTCCAGACAGGGAACACCGGGGAGCTGTTTTTT CASLLQTGNTGELFF
TRBJ1-5 few TRBV28 - TGTGCCAGCAGTTCCTTCGACCCGGGACACCGGGAGCATTTT CASSSFDPGHREHF
TRBJ2-7 - TRBV5-4 - TGTGCCAGCAGCTTGGCGGGGGCCAGCTCCTACGAGCAGTACTTC CASSLAGASSYEQYF
TRBJ2-3 - TRBV9 - TGTGCCAGCAGCGTAGCCCATCGTTCAGGGCGTAACCCCCTCACAGATACGCAGTATTTT CASSVAHRSGRNPLTDTQYF
TRBJ2-1 - TRBV3-1/TRBV3-2 TRBD2 TGTGCCAGCAGCCATTGGGGGTCCAGCGGGAGTTACAATGAGCAGTTCTTC CASSHWGSSGSYNEQFF
TRBJ1-1 - TRBV5-1 TRBD1 TGCGCCAGCAGCCTCCAGGGGGGGTGGATGAACACTGAAGCTTTCTTT CASSLQGGWMNTEAFF
TRBJ2-3 once TRBV6-5 - TGTGCCAGCAGCCAACAGGGAGCGTCAGATACGCAGTATTTT CASSQQGASDTQYF
TRBJ1-1 - TRBV5-1 TRBD1 TGCGCCAGCAGCCGGGACAGGGGGTTGAACACTGAAGCTTTCTTT CASSRDRGLNTEAFF
TRBJ2-3 - TRBV5-8 - TGTGCCAGCAGCGCGGCCGAGTGGGATACGCAGTATTTT CASSAAEWDTQYF
TRBJ2-2 - TRBV19 TRBD2 TGTGCCAGTAGTATACCTGCGGGGGGGAACACCGGGGAGCTGTTTTTT CASSIPAGGNTGELFF
TRBJ2-7 once TRBV7-2 TRBD2 TGTGCCAGCAGCTCACCGGGACTAGCGGTCTACGAGCAGTACTTC CASSSPGLAVYEQYF
TRBJ2-3 - TRBV28 TRBD2 TGTGCCAGCAGGGATACCGGGACTAGCGGGAGAACAGATACGCAGTATTTT CASRDTGTSGRTDTQYF
TRBJ2-7 - TRBV27 TRBD1 TGTGCCAGCAGTATCCGTACAGGGGGCCCCTACGAGCAGTACTTC CASSIRTGGPYEQYF
TRBJ2-3 once TRBV6-5 - TGTGCCAGCACTCCCTCGGGCCTCCCAGATACGCAGTATTTT CASTPSGLPDTQYF
TRBJ1-2 - TRBV10-3 - TGTGCCATCAGTGAGTCCCCCAGCCGTGGCTATGGCTACACCTTC CAISESPSRGYGYTF
TRBJ2-7 - TRBV30 - TGTGCCTGGATGGCGGCTCTAGCTGGCGAGCAGTACTTC CAWMAALAGEQYF
TRBJ2-3 - TRBV6-4 - TGTGCCAGCAGTGGGTGGCTAGCGCACAGAGGGAGCACAGATACGCAGTATTTT CASSGWLAHRGSTDTQYF
TRBJ1-2 - TRBV29-1 - TGCAGCGTTGATACTGCAGGGCTTAACTATGGCTACACCTTC CSVDTAGLNYGYTF
TRBJ2-5 - TRBV27 - TGTGCCAGCAGCCCCCTCGGGGTCAGCAGGGAAGAGACCCAGTACTTC CASSPLGVSREETQYF
TRBJ2-1 - TRBV14 TRBD1 TGTGCCAGCAGCCAGGTCCTAAACAGGGGAGACATTGGGAATGAGCAGTTCTTC CASSQVLNRGDIGNEQFF
TRBJ1-5 - TRBV11-1 TRBD1 TGTGCCAGCAGCCAAGACAGGGATCAGCCCCAGCATTTT CASSQDRDQPQHF
TRBJ2-1 - TRBV12-3/TRBV12-4 - TGTGCCAGCAGGGTTTACAATGAGCAGTTCTTC CASRVYNEQFF
TRBJ2-7 - TRBV9 - TGTGCCAGCAGCGTACTGGGGCTAGCGAGCGAGCAGTACTTC CASSVLGLASEQYF
TRBJ1-5 - TRBV19 - TGTGCCAGTAGTATAAGGGCAGATAGCAATCAGCCCCAGCATTTT CASSIRADSNQPQHF
TRBJ2-1 - TRBV11-3 TRBD2 TGTGCCAGCAGCTTAGGGGGCGGGAGGGCCTCTTCCGATGAGCAGTTCTTC CASSLGGGRASSDEQFF
TRBJ1-1 - TRBV30 - TGTGCCTGGATATACCCCGGGCAGGGAAGCACTGAAGCTTTCTTT CAWIYPGQGSTEAFF
TRBJ1-2 - TRBV5-1 - TGCGCCAGCAGCTTGGGGGCGGCGGAGGCCGCTAACTATGGCTACACCTTC CASSLGAAEAANYGYTF
TRBJ2-7 - TRBV7-2 - TGTGCCAGCAGCGCACAGTGGGAGCAGTACTTC CASSAQWEQYF
TRBJ2-7 - TRBV7-3 - TGTGCCAGCAGCTCCCGAGGAGGGAAACTCGAGCAGTACTTC CASSSRGGKLEQYF
TRBJ1-1 - TRBV6-4 - TGTGCCAGCAGACCAGGGACTGCGAACACTGAAGCTTTCTTT CASRPGTANTEAFF
TRBJ2-6 - TRBV5-6 - TGTGCCAGCGTGGTGGCAGGGGCCAACGTCCTGACTTTC CASVVAGANVLTF
TRBJ1-3 - TRBV14 - TGTGCCAGCAGCCAAGCGGGGAGTGGAAACACCATATATTTT CASSQAGSGNTIYF
TRBJ2-1 - TRBV6-2/TRBV6-3 TRBD2 TGTGCCAGCAGTGTACAGCGGGGGGGCGGCTATGAGCAGTTCTTC CASSVQRGGGYEQFF
TRBJ2-7 - TRBV10-2 - TGCGCCAGCAGTCCCGGACAGCCTTGGGGGAAGCAGTACTTC CASSPGQPWGKQYF